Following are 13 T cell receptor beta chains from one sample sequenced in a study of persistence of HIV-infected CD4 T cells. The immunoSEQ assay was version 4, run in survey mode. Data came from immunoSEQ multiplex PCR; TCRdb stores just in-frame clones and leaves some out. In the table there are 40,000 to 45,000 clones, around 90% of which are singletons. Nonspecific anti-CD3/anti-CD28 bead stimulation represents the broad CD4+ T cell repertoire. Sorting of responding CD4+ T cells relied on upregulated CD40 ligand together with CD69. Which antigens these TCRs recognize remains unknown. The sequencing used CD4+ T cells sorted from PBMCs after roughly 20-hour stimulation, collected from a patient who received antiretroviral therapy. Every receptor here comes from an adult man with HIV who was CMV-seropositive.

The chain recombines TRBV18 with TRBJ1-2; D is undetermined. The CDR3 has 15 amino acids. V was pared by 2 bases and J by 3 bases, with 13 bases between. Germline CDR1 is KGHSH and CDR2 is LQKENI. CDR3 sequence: CASSPGLGLDYGYTF. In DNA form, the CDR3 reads TGTGCCAGCTCACCAGGTTTAGGACTGGACTATGGCTACACCTTC.

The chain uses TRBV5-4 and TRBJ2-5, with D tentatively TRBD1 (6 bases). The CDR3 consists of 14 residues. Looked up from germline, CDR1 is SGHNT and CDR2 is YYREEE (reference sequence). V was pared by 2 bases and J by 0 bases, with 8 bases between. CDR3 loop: CASSLQGNQETQYF. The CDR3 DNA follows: TGTGCCAGCAGCTTACAGGGTAACCAAGAGACCCAGTACTTC.

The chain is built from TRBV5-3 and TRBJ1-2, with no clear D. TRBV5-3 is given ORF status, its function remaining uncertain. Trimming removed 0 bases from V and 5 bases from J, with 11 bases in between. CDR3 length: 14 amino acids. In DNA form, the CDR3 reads TGTGCCAGAAGCTTGGAACAGCGGCCTTATGGCTACACCTTC. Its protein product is CARSLEQRPYGYTF.

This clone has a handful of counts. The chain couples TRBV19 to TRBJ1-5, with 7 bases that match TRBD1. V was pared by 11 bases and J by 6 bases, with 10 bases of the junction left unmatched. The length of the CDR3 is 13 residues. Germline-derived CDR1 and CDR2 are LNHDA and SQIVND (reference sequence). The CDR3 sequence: CASTQTGFQPQHF. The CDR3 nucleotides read TGTGCCTCCACCCAGACAGGGTTTCAGCCCCAGCATTTT.

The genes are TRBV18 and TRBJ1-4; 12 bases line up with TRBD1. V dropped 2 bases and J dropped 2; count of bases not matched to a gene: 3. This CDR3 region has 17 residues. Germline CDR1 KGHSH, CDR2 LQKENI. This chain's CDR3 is CASSPRGQGATNEKLFF. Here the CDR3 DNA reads TGTGCCAGCTCACCAAGGGGACAGGGGGCGACTAATGAAAAACTGTTTTTT.

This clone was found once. The CDR3 nucleotides read TGTGCCAGCAGCCGCCAGACAGGGTACGAGCAGTACTTC. Its translation: CASSRQTGYEQYF. The chain couples TRBV12-3 or TRBV12-4 to TRBJ2-7; 7 nucleotides match TRBD1. After removal of 6 bases from V and 4 bases from J, the junction contained 6 bases not matched to a gene. CDR3 length equals 13 residues.

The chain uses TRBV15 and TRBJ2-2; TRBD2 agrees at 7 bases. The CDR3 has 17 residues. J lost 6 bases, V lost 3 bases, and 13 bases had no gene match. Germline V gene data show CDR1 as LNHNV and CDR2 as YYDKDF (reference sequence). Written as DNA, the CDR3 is TGTGCCACCAGCAGGGTCATGGGAGGGACGAGGGCCGGGGAGCTGTTTTTT. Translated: CATSRVMGGTRAGELFF.

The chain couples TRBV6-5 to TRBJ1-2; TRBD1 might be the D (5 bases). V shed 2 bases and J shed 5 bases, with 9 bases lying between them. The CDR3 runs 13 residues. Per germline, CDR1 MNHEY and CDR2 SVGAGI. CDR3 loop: CASSYDRKYGYTF. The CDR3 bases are TGTGCCAGCAGTTACGACAGAAAATATGGCTACACCTTC.

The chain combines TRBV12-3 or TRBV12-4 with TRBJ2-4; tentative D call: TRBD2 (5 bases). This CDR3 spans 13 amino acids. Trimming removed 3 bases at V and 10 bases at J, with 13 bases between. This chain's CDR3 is CASSLGSNSIQYF. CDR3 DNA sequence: TGTGCCAGCAGTTTGGGGAGCAACTCAATTCAGTACTTC.

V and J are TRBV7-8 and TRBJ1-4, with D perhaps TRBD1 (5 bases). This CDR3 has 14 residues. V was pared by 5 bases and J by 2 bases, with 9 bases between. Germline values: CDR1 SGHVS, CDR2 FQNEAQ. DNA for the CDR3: TGTGCCAGCAGCCCCGGGGCTACTAATGAAAAACTGTTTTTT. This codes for CASSPGATNEKLFF.

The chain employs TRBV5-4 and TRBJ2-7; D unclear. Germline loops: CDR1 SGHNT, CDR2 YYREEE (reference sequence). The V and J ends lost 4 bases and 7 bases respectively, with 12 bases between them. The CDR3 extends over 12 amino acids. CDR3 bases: TGTGCCAGCAGCCTTCAGGCGAGAGAGCAGTACTTC. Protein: CASSLQAREQYF.

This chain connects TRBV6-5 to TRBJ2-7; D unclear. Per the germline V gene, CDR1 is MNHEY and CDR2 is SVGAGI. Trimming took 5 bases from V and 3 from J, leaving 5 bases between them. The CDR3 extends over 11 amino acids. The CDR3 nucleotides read TGTGCCAGCAGTCAATACTACGAGCAGTACTTC. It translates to CASSQYYEQYF.

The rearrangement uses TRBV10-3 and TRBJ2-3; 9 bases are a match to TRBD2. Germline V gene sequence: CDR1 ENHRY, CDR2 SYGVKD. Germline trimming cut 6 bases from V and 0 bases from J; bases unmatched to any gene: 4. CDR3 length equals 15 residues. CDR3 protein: CAIRTSGRSTDTQYF. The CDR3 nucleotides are TGTGCCATCAGAACTAGCGGGCGTAGCACAGATACGCAGTATTTT.